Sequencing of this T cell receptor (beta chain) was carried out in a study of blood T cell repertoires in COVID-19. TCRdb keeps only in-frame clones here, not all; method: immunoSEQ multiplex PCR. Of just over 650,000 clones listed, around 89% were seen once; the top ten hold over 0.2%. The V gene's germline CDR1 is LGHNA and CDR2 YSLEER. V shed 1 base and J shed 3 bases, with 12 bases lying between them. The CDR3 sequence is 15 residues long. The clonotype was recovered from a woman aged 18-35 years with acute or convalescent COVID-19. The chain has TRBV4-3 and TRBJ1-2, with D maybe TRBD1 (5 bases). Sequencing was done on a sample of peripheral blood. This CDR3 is CASSQAGGDDYGYTF. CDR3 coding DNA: TGCGCCAGCAGCCAAGCCGGGGGAGATGACTATGGCTACACCTTC.